These 16 T cell receptor beta chains share one sample of origin, sequenced in a study of cytomegalovirus exposure and HLA in healthy donors. Primers included in the PCR were 60 Vbeta and 13 Jbeta primers. Produced via immunoSEQ multiplex PCR; TCRdb's table is partial and in-frame only. The sample lists some 150,000 clones, 75% to 85% seen once, with about 1.1% in the top ten. The source material was PBMCs. All receptors derive from a male donor in good health and CMV-seronegative.

This clone was counted between two and nine times. The rearrangement links TRBV4-3 to TRBJ1-3; D gene ambiguous. Trimming left V 0 bases short and J 3 bases short, with 9 bases between. CDR3 length: 15 amino acids. In germline, CDR1 is LGHNA, CDR2 YSLEER. The CDR3 is CASSQDLQNGNTIYF. The CDR3, as DNA: TGCGCCAGCAGCCAAGATTTACAGAATGGAAACACCATATATTTT.

The chain couples TRBV27 to TRBJ2-3; TRBD1 aligns across 7 bases. The CDR3 totals 18 residues. Germline lookup yields CDR1 MNHEY and CDR2 SMNVEV (reference sequence). Germline trimming cut 6 bases from V and 1 base from J; bases unmatched to any gene: 16. The DNA of the CDR3 is TGTGCCAGCAGCCCAGCCCGCCCAGGACAGGCGCGCACAGATACGCAGTATTTT. It encodes CASSPARPGQARTDTQYF.

V is TRBV4-2 and J is TRBJ1-3; TRBD1 aligns across 10 bases. V lost 5 bases to trimming and J lost 2 bases; unmatched junction nucleotides: 6. The CDR3 has 16 residues. The germline CDR1 and CDR2 sequences are LGHNA and YNFKEQ. The DNA for the CDR3 is TGTGCCAGCAGCGCGGGGGACAGGGGCGCTGGAAACACCATATATTTT. It is translated as CASSAGDRGAGNTIYF.

This chain joins TRBV4-3 and TRBJ2-2; D is possibly TRBD2 (5 bases). Deletions cut 7 bases from V and 1 base from J, with 7 bases between. CDR1 is LGHNA and CDR2 is YSLEER in the germline V gene. The CDR3 is 13 residues long. In DNA form, the CDR3 reads TGCGCCAGCAAAGAGGGGAACACCGGGGAGCTGTTTTTT. Protein product: CASKEGNTGELFF.

This clone was picked up a small number of times. The chain carries TRBV7-2 and TRBJ1-5, with D maybe TRBD1 (5 bases). In germline, CDR1 is SGHTA, CDR2 FQGNSA. V lost 1 base to trimming and J lost 4 bases, with 11 bases between them. The CDR3 length is 15 residues. This CDR3 is CASSLGGVVNQPQHF. Written as DNA, the CDR3 is TGTGCCAGCAGCTTAGGGGGGGTTGTGAATCAGCCCCAGCATTTT.

A few counts support this clone. The chain recombines TRBV9 with TRBJ2-5, with D tentatively TRBD1 (5 bases). V lost 2 bases and J lost 0, with 8 bases in between. CDR1 and CDR2 from the germline V gene are SGDLS and YYNGEE. The CDR3 loop spans 14 amino acids. The CDR3 protein is CASSVGPYQETQYF. The CDR3 DNA reads TGTGCCAGCAGCGTGGGGCCGTACCAAGAGACCCAGTACTTC.

The gene calls are TRBV5-6 and TRBJ2-7; a possible D gene is TRBD2 (5 bases). Looked up from germline, CDR1 is SGHDT and CDR2 is YYEEEE. This CDR3 is 15 amino acids long. The V end was cut by 0 bases, the J end by 6 bases, with 16 bases between. The CDR3 bases are TGTGCCAGCAGCTTGGAACAGCGGCTCTCGGTCGAGCAGTACTTC. Protein product: CASSLEQRLSVEQYF.

This chain's CDR3 is CASSQGQGPSYEQYF. CDR3 DNA: TGCGCCAGCAGCCAAGGACAGGGGCCCTCCTACGAGCAGTACTTC. The gene calls are TRBV4-1 and TRBJ2-5; 8 bases are shared with TRBD1. TRBJ2-7 explains the end of the DNA better; the J call may be wrong. In germline, CDR1 is MGHRA, CDR2 YSYEKL. This CDR3 comprises 15 residues.

This sequence joins TRBV5-4 and TRBJ1-6, with 7 positions matching TRBD1. Germline V gene lookup returns CDR1 SGHNT and CDR2 YYREEE (reference sequence). V trimming: 5 bases; J trimming: 0 bases; junction bases outside the gene matches: 2. The CDR3 covers 15 residues. CDR3 protein: CASRRDSSYNSPLHF. The CDR3, as DNA: TGTGCCAGCAGGAGGGACAGCTCCTATAATTCACCCCTCCACTTT.

The genes are TRBV2 and TRBJ1-5; possibly TRBD1 for D (5 bases). Germline CDR1 and CDR2: SNHLY and FYNNEI. CDR3 length: 15 residues. The V and J ends lost 5 bases and 6 bases respectively, with 17 bases between them. CDR3 sequence (DNA): TGTGCCAGCAGTTACCTGGGGGGAGGTCGTCAGCCCCAGCATTTT. This encodes CASSYLGGGRQPQHF.

The chain links TRBV7-2 to TRBJ2-2; 10 bases align to TRBD1. Germline-derived CDR1 and CDR2 are SGHTA and FQGNSA. The V gene end was trimmed by 4 bases and the J gene end by 3 bases; junction bases not matched to a gene: 14. The CDR3 totals 19 residues. In nucleotides, the CDR3 is TGTGCCAGCAGCTCCCCCCGACAGGGGGCGACAGCTTACACCGGGGAGCTGTTTTTT. This translates into CASSSPRQGATAYTGELFF.

CDR3 bases: TGTGCCTCCCGTCAAACAGGGGCCAATCAGCCCCAGCATTTT. Encoded protein: CASRQTGANQPQHF. The chain combines TRBV7-2 with TRBJ1-5; 7 nucleotides line up with TRBD1. Germline V gene sequence: CDR1 SGHTA, CDR2 FQGNSA. The CDR3 runs to 14 residues. V dropped 11 bases and J dropped 3; count of bases not matched to a gene: 10.

This clone was picked up a small number of times. This sequence joins TRBV11-3 and TRBJ2-7; 9 nucleotides line up with TRBD1. Losses at the gene ends were 1 base for V and 7 bases for J; bases not matched to a gene: 11. The CDR3 contains 16 residues. Germline CDR1 reads SGHNT; CDR2 reads YENEEA. CDR3 in DNA: TGTGCCAGCAGCTTAGTTCTTGGACAGGGGCCTAGGGAGCAGTACTTC. Its translation: CASSLVLGQGPREQYF.

The rearrangement uses TRBV5-4 and TRBJ1-1, with 8 bases matching TRBD1. The CDR3 loop spans 15 amino acids. With 0 bases clipped from V and 3 bases from J, the junction kept 4 bases outside the gene matches. The germline CDR1 and CDR2 sequences are SGHNT and YYREEE (reference sequence). In nucleotides, the CDR3 is TGTGCCAGCAGCTTGGAAGACAGGGGTGACACTGAAGCTTTCTTT. Amino acids: CASSLEDRGDTEAFF. The whole variable domain, remainder taken from reference TRBV5-4 and TRBJ1-1, is ETGVTQSPTHLIKTRGQQVTLRCSSQSGHNTVSWYQQALGQGPQFIFQYYREEENGRGNFPPRFSGLQFPNYSSELNVNALELDDSALYLCASSLEDRGDTEAFFGQGTRLTVV.

V is TRBV7-9 and J is TRBJ1-2, with D maybe TRBD1 (6 bases). The CDR3 is 14 amino acids. Trimming pared 1 base from V and 6 bases from J, leaving 12 bases between. Germline V lookup: CDR1 SEHNR, CDR2 FQNEAQ (reference sequence). The CDR3 reads CASSLGGRGDGYTF. In DNA, the CDR3 is TGTGCCAGCAGCTTAGGAGGCAGGGGCGATGGCTACACCTTC.

The chain employs TRBV5-1 and TRBJ1-3; possible D gene TRBD1, 5 bases. From germline, CDR1 is SGHRS and CDR2 YFSETQ. Trimming took 0 bases from V and 0 from J, leaving 13 bases between them. This CDR3 region has 17 residues. Written as DNA, the CDR3 is TGCGCCAGCAGCTTGGGAGCAGGGCTATTCTCTGGAAACACCATATATTTT. Translating gives CASSLGAGLFSGNTIYF. Filled out from reference TRBV5-1 and TRBJ1-3, the complete variable domain reads KAGVTQTPRYLIKTRGQQVTLSCSPISGHRSVSWYQQTPGQGLQFLFEYFSETQRNKGNFPGRFSGRQFSNSRSEMNVSTLELGDSALYLCASSLGAGLFSGNTIYFGEGSWLTVV.